Shown below are 21 T cell receptor beta chains from a single sample sequenced in a study of PD-1 blockade in mismatch repair-deficient tumors. The data were produced by immunoSEQ multiplex PCR, yet TCRdb's version contains in-frame clones alone and is incomplete. Here the sample spans around 52,000 clones, 81% being singletons. The specimen comprised peripheral blood, sampled more than 19 weeks after starting pembrolizumab. Source of these receptors: an adult with mismatch repair-deficient cancer.

This clone was observed a single time. This sequence joins TRBV28 and TRBJ2-5, with D possibly matching TRBD2 (6 bases). Germline lookup yields CDR1 MDHEN and CDR2 SYDVKM. Trimming removed 8 bases at V and 2 bases at J, with 12 bases between. There are 13 residues in the CDR3. CDR3 coding DNA: TGTGCCAGCCTCAATAGCGGACAAGAGACCCAGTACTTC. Translated, it gives CASLNSGQETQYF.

CDR3 region: CSAALADTQYF. CDR3 bases: TGCAGTGCTGCGTTGGCGGATACGCAGTATTTT. The chain couples TRBV20-1 to TRBJ2-3; D unresolved. The germline V gene encodes CDR1 DFQATT and CDR2 SNEGSKA (reference sequence). Trimming took off 5 bases at V and 6 bases at J, with 9 bases between the two ends. There are 11 residues in the CDR3.

The rearrangement links TRBV18 to TRBJ2-7; 7 bases align to TRBD2. Trimming took 3 bases from V and 4 from J; bases not matched to a gene: 9. CDR3 length: 15 amino acids. Germline V gives CDR1 KGHSH, CDR2 LQKENI. DNA of the CDR3: TGTGCCAGCTCACCGGGCGGGAGTGGTATTTACGAGCAGTACTTC. Its translation: CASSPGGSGIYEQYF.

CDR3 protein: CASSVRDSFMNTEAFF. CDR3 in DNA: TGTGCCAGTAGTGTCAGGGACAGCTTCATGAACACTGAAGCTTTCTTT. V and J are TRBV19 and TRBJ1-1; 7 bases agree with TRBD1. Per the germline V gene, CDR1 is LNHDA and CDR2 is SQIVND (reference sequence). The J segment lost 0 bases and the V segment lost 5 bases, leaving 9 bases of the junction unmatched. CDR3 length: 16 residues.

The genes are TRBV19 and TRBJ2-7; 10 positions match TRBD2. This CDR3 has 14 residues. CDR1 and CDR2 (germline): LNHDA, SQIVND (reference sequence). V lost 8 bases to trimming and J lost 12 bases; unmatched junction nucleotides: 16. The CDR3 loop reads CASSVDRTSGSPYF. CDR3 nucleotides: TGTGCCAGTTCAGTAGATCGGACTAGCGGCTCACCGTACTTC. Full variable domain (rest looked up from reference TRBV19 and TRBJ2-7): DGGITQSPKYLFRKEGQNVTLSCEQNLNHDAMYWYRQDPGQGLRLIYYSQIVNDFQKGDIAEGYSVSREKKESFPLTVTSAQKNPTAFYLCASSVDRTSGSPYFGPGTRLTVT.

This clone has more than one count but fewer than ten. CDR3 nucleotide sequence: TGTGCCAGTAGTATAGCCACGACAGGGAACTATGGCTACACCTTC. Translated, it gives CASSIATTGNYGYTF. The chain couples TRBV19 to TRBJ1-2; TRBD1 agrees at 7 bases. From germline, CDR1 is LNHDA and CDR2 SQIVND (reference sequence). V lost 1 base, J lost 2 bases, and 4 bases stayed unmatched. This CDR3 spans 15 amino acids.

The chain has TRBV9 and TRBJ1-5; 7 bases are shared with TRBD1. The V gene end was trimmed by 0 bases and the J gene end by 2 bases; junction bases not matched to a gene: 26. The length of the CDR3 is 23 residues. Germline V gene lookup returns CDR1 SGDLS and CDR2 YYNGEE. The CDR3 here is CASSVARGGGLDRNSSGNQPQHF. The CDR3 DNA is TGTGCCAGCAGCGTAGCAAGGGGGGGAGGCTTGGACAGGAACTCATCGGGCAATCAGCCCCAGCATTTT.

The chain carries TRBV7-2 and TRBJ2-7; D is possibly TRBD2 (6 bases). Germline V gene lookup returns CDR1 SGHTA and CDR2 FQGNSA. The ends were cut back, 5 bases at V and 6 bases at J, with 20 bases in the middle. The CDR3 covers 15 residues. CDR3 protein: CASSAPGRGSSEQYF. DNA for the CDR3: TGTGCCAGCAGCGCCCCGGGACGGGGGAGTTCCGAGCAGTACTTC.

This clone occurred a few times. The genes are TRBV7-9 and TRBJ1-2; TRBD1 aligns across 8 bases. Germline-derived CDR1 and CDR2 are SEHNR and FQNEAQ (reference sequence). This CDR3 is 15 amino acids long. The V gene end was trimmed by 1 base and the J gene end by 3 bases; junction bases not matched to a gene: 4. This CDR3 reads CASSLGGQAHYGYTF. CDR3 DNA: TGTGCCAGCAGCTTAGGGGGACAGGCCCACTATGGCTACACCTTC. Full variable domain (outside the CDR3, taken from reference TRBV7-9 and TRBJ1-2): DTGVSQNPRHKITKRGQNVTFRCDPISEHNRLYWYRQTLGQGPEFLTYFQNEAQLEKSRLLSDRFSAERPKGSFSTLEIQRTEQGDSAMYLCASSLGGQAHYGYTFGSGTRLTVV.

The chain recombines TRBV7-2 with TRBJ2-7, with D perhaps matching TRBD2 (7 bases). Germline values: CDR1 SGHTA, CDR2 FQGNSA. This CDR3 has 13 residues. Trimming took 5 bases from V and 6 from J, leaving 14 bases between them. Here the CDR3 reads CASSTYREGEQYF. Written as DNA, the CDR3 is TGTGCCAGCAGCACTTACAGGGAGGGCGAGCAGTACTTC.

The chain is built from TRBV11-2 and TRBJ1-1; D is ambiguous. This CDR3 is built from 12 residues. Between the trimmed V and J ends, which lost 5 bases and 6 bases, there was a span of 10 bases. Per the germline V gene, CDR1 is SGHAT and CDR2 is FQNNGV. The CDR3 loop is CASSPAGAEAFF. The CDR3 nucleotides are TGTGCCAGCAGCCCAGCGGGCGCTGAAGCTTTCTTT.

In DNA, the CDR3 is TGTGCCAGCAGCTTGGGGGTTTCCTACAATGAGCAGTTCTTC. It specifies CASSLGVSYNEQFF. The V call is TRBV5-6, the J call TRBJ2-1; no firm D call. The CDR3 loop spans 14 amino acids. Germline CDR1 and CDR2: SGHDT and YYEEEE. V was pared by 0 bases and J by 1 base, with 5 bases between.

This clone appeared once. The chain uses TRBV19 and TRBJ1-2; weak D call: TRBD1 (5 bases). Trimming removed 3 bases at V and 1 base at J, with 9 bases between. In germline, CDR1 is LNHDA, CDR2 SQIVND (reference sequence). The CDR3 is 14 residues long. CDR3 region: CASSIQGVNYGYTF. As DNA, the CDR3 is TGTGCCAGTAGTATTCAGGGCGTTAACTATGGCTACACCTTC.

This clone was detected a few times. A read error may account for a junction end that differs from germline. This chain links TRBV7-7 with TRBJ2-1; tentatively, D is TRBD1 (5 bases). The CDR3 covers 13 residues. Germline V gene sequence: CDR1 SSHAT, CDR2 FNYEAQ (reference sequence). The CDR3 DNA follows: TGTGCTAGCAGCTTAGACAGCCTTCGGGAGCAGTTCTTC. This translates into CASSLDSLREQFF. Filled out from reference TRBV7-7 and TRBJ2-1, the complete variable domain reads GAGVSQSPRYKVTKRGQDVTLRCDPISSHATLYWYQQALGQGPEFLTYFNYEAQPDKSGLPSDRFSAERPEGSISTLTIQRTEQRDSAMYRCASSLDSLREQFFGPGTRLTVL.

The chain links TRBV27 to TRBJ2-1; 11 bases match TRBD2. The germline V gene has CDR1 MNHEY and CDR2 SMNVEV (reference sequence). Germline trimming cut 6 bases from V and 0 bases from J; bases unmatched to any gene: 4. This CDR3 has 16 residues. Here the CDR3 DNA reads TGTGCCAGCAGCCATAGCGGGAGGGGCTCCTACAATGAGCAGTTCTTC. Translated, it gives CASSHSGRGSYNEQFF.

This clone was recorded a few times. The identical CDR3 is also encoded by other nucleotide sequences in the sample. The chain uses TRBV28 and TRBJ1-2; 8 positions match TRBD1. CDR1 is MDHEN, CDR2 SYDVKM, per germline. After removal of 6 bases from V and 2 bases from J, the junction contained 2 bases not matched to a gene. The CDR3 has 13 amino acids. CDR3 in amino acids: CASSRDRNYGYTF. In DNA, the CDR3 is TGTGCCAGCAGCCGGGACAGGAACTATGGCTACACCTTC.

This clone appeared a few times. The chain employs TRBV30 and TRBJ2-7; 12 nucleotides match TRBD2. Germline loops: CDR1 GTSNPN, CDR2 SVGIG (reference sequence). The CDR3 is 13 residues long. Trimming cost V 5 bases and J 9 bases; bases outside gene matches: 8. The CDR3 reads CAWSPGLAGWQYF. The CDR3 bases are TGTGCCTGGTCCCCGGGACTAGCGGGTTGGCAGTACTTC.

This chain uses TRBV7-6 with TRBJ2-7; D may correspond to TRBD1 or TRBD2 (5 bases each). CDR3 length: 14 residues. The V and J ends lost 1 base and 6 bases respectively, with 13 bases between them. Germline V gives CDR1 SGHVS, CDR2 FNYEAQ. Here the CDR3 DNA reads TGTGCCAGCAGCTTAGTTTCTGGGGCGGGCGAGCAGTACTTC. It codes for CASSLVSGAGEQYF.

The rearrangement joins TRBV27 to TRBJ2-7; D remains unclear. Germline-derived CDR1 and CDR2 are MNHEY and SMNVEV (reference sequence). This CDR3 is 13 amino acids long. The V gene lost 4 bases and the J gene lost 5 bases, with 12 bases spanning the gap. This chain's CDR3 is CASSWGPGNEQYF. DNA of the CDR3: TGTGCCAGCAGTTGGGGTCCTGGGAACGAGCAGTACTTC.

Only a few counts were recorded for this clone. J is TRBJ2-2 and V is TRBV7-3; TRBD1 agrees at 9 bases. The germline gives CDR1 SGHTA, CDR2 FQGTGA. V shed 4 bases and J 6 bases; nucleotides not matched to a gene: 9. The CDR3 totals 16 residues. This CDR3 is CASSSTGTGISGELFF. CDR3 bases: TGTGCCAGCAGCTCAACCGGGACAGGGATCTCCGGGGAGCTGTTTTTT.

This chain connects TRBV5-6 to TRBJ2-7; no definite D call. This CDR3 contains 12 residues. Trimming shortened V by 3 bases and J by 4 bases, and 8 bases separated the two germline ends. Germline CDR1 reads SGHDT; CDR2 reads YYEEEE. The CDR3 reads CASSSQEYEQYF. DNA for the CDR3: TGTGCCAGCAGCTCGCAGGAGTACGAGCAGTACTTC.